The T cell receptor beta chain described here comes from a study of blood T cell repertoires in COVID-19 (dated by TCRdb to about 2020). The study in broad terms: The collaborator samples originated in the United States, Italy and Spain and spanned the acute and convalescent phases of COVID-19. Where available, HLA class I and class II types were taken from metadata supplied by the sample provider and were not determined by assay-based typing. The samples were drawn from the first 160 participants of the ongoing ImmuneRACE study and from 950 to 1,500 subjects provided by 6 global collaborators. The repertoires were released in a freely available public database meant as a resource for research on the immune response to SARS-CoV-2. Sample metadata almost always included a de-identified subject ID, COVID-19 status, age in years and sex. Subjects who had been exposed to COVID-19, were actively infected with it, or had recovered from it provided the deeply sampled blood TCRbeta repertoires that made up the dataset. The material from the prospective study consisted of cDNA or gDNA derived from T cells, B-cell-depleted T cells, or PBMCs. General conclusions and limits of the study: How much clinical and demographic metadata was included differed by source and by participant, and the metadata was provided uncurated.

The immunoSEQ Assay, a bias-controlled multiplex PCR, was used to amplify TCRbeta CDR3 regions from genomic DNA. As for the authors' bioinformatics: The number of nucleated cells in each sample was estimated by amplification of reference gene primers within the assay. To quantify the absolute abundance of each unique TCRbeta CDR3 rearrangement, sequence reads were collapsed and filtered. For each sample, productive Simpson clonality was calculated as the square root of Simpson's diversity index over productive rearrangements. Not all clones reach the TCRdb copy of this immuneACCESS table, which keeps in-frame sequences only. Checked studies attribute under half of the gap to unresolved V genes and leave the rest unexplained. D and trimming come from the DNA, and the V and J calls and clone size come from that table. This sample holds around 230,000 clones; around 87% were observed only once. 7.2% of the sample comes from the top ten.

A second Seattle source provided samples from volunteer blood donors who had recovered from COVID-19. The collaborating institutions used their own protocols to collect whole blood in K2EDTA tubes. For TCRbeta analysis, collaborators shipped samples as frozen whole blood, isolated PBMCs, or DNA extracted from either of those sample types. Its CDR3 holds 15 amino acids, cysteine through phenylalanine. Kept here is only the CDR3 DNA, which spans 45 bases and is read in frame from base 1. Deletion took 6 bases off V and 4 bases off J, with a span of 16 bases between the germline ends. The germline V gene sets CDR1 to SNHLY and CDR2 to FYNNEI. About this clone: Its antigen remains undetermined. No per-base quality is available; no much larger clone lies one base away.

This receptor chain uses TRBV2 and TRBJ1-5; TRBD1 is a weak D gene call, 5 bases matching. The sequence derives from a man aged 60 to 69 who had recovered from COVID-19. The sequenced sample was peripheral blood. CDR3 sequence: CASRGGTVKNQPQHF. The DNA sequence is TGTGCCAGCAGGGGAGGGACGGTAAAAAATCAGCCCCAGCATTTT. The entire variable domain, with the stretches around the CDR3 drawn from the reference TRBV2 and TRBJ1-5 proteins, is EPEVTQTPSHQVTQMGQEVILRCVPISNHLYFYWYRQILGQKVEFLVSFYNNEISEKSEIFDDQFSVERPDGSNFTLKIRSTKLEDSAMYFCASRGGTVKNQPQHFGDGTRLSIL.